These 16 T cell receptor beta chains originate from one sample sequenced in a study of blood T cell dynamics during melanoma immunotherapy (dated by TCRdb to about 2020). According to the study, the label for this sample's time point signals: pre-treatment baseline. Library preparation used the immunoSEQ multiplex PCR assay. TCRdb's version of the immuneACCESS table is confined to in-frame rearrangements and falls short of the full clone set. An unresolved V gene accounts for under half of the shortfall where checked; the remainder is of unknown origin. Counted in this sample were approximately 23,000 clones; just under 90% of them appeared once. Clones ranked in the top ten supply about 1.2% of the sample. The specimen comprised blood, sampled from a patient treated with checkpoint blockade. The source of these receptors is a human donor with melanoma.

This rearrangement joins TRBV2 to TRBJ2-6, with 9 nucleotides matching TRBD1. V lost 7 bases, J lost 0 bases, and 4 bases stayed unmatched. This CDR3 contains 16 residues. From germline, CDR1 is SNHLY and CDR2 FYNNEI. The CDR3 DNA reads as TGTGCCAGCACCCCGGACAGGGGCTCTGGGGCCAACGTCCTGACTTTC. Translated, it gives CASTPDRGSGANVLTF.

This chain connects TRBV14 to TRBJ2-3; 14 bases fit TRBD2. The junction had 10 bases not matched to a gene; V was cut back by 1 base and J by 4 bases. Germline V gives CDR1 SGHDN, CDR2 FVKESK. This CDR3 is 19 amino acids long. The CDR3 loop is CASSQARGLAGGLADTQYF. CDR3 nucleotides: TGTGCCAGCAGCCAAGCTCGCGGACTAGCGGGAGGCCTCGCAGATACGCAGTATTTT.

This clone was picked up a small number of times. V is TRBV6-5 and J is TRBJ1-5, with D unresolved. Between the trimmed V and J ends, which lost 6 bases and 3 bases, there was a span of 12 bases. The V gene's germline CDR1 is MNHEY and CDR2 SVGAGI. The CDR3 is made up of 14 amino acids. CDR3 in DNA: TGTGCCAGCAGCTACAAGGCACTCAATCAGCCCCAGCATTTT. This translates into CASSYKALNQPQHF.

This clone was seen a handful of times. This chain uses TRBV6-1 with TRBJ1-2; 8 positions agree with TRBD1. Germline V lookup: CDR1 MNHNS, CDR2 SASEGT. The CDR3 has 14 amino acids. J lost 3 bases, V lost 8 bases, and 8 bases had no gene match. For the CDR3, the DNA is TGTGCCAGCGGGGAGGGACAGGTTTACTATGGCTACACCTTC. Protein sequence: CASGEGQVYYGYTF.

V is TRBV19 and J is TRBJ1-1; D gene ambiguous. The CDR3 totals 12 residues. Germline loops: CDR1 LNHDA, CDR2 SQIVND (reference sequence). V lost 4 bases to trimming and J lost 4 bases, with 7 bases between them. The CDR3: CASSNTRTEAFF. The CDR3 nucleotides are TGTGCCAGTAGTAATACACGCACTGAAGCTTTCTTT.

V usage is TRBV15 and J usage is TRBJ2-7; D gene ambiguous. The CDR3 consists of 11 residues. Trimming removed 3 bases at V and 3 bases at J, with 3 bases between. Germline assignment: CDR1 LNHNV and CDR2 YYDKDF (reference sequence). DNA for the CDR3: TGTGCCACCAGCAGTAGCTACGAGCAGTACTTC. Protein product: CATSSSYEQYF.

V usage is TRBV15 and J usage is TRBJ1-5; D is unclear. CDR1 and CDR2 (germline): LNHNV, YYDKDF (reference sequence). V was pared by 0 bases and J by 7 bases, with 10 bases between. The CDR3 loop spans 14 amino acids. The CDR3 sequence is CATSRDGSAQPQHF. In DNA, the CDR3 is TGTGCCACCAGCAGAGATGGGTCCGCCCAGCCCCAGCATTTT.

The rearrangement uses TRBV28 and TRBJ1-2; D unresolved. There are 13 residues in the CDR3. Trimming took off 1 base at V and 4 bases at J, with 7 bases between the two ends. Germline values: CDR1 MDHEN, CDR2 SYDVKM. The CDR3 protein is CASSLLGPYGYTF. The CDR3 nucleotides are TGTGCCAGCAGTTTATTAGGCCCCTATGGCTACACCTTC.

The chain has TRBV11-2 and TRBJ2-5; the D gene is possibly TRBD2 (6 bases). V gave up 5 bases and J gave up 4 bases, with 23 bases separating them. This CDR3 has 17 amino acids. The germline CDR1 and CDR2 sequences are SGHAT and FQNNGV. CDR3 DNA: TGTGCCAGCAGCGTAGGCTTGATCGTTGGAGGGGCAGAGACCCAGTACTTC. This sequence encodes CASSVGLIVGGAETQYF.

This chain uses TRBV18 with TRBJ1-6; D is unresolved. This CDR3 has 13 amino acids. V was pared by 2 bases and J by 5 bases, with 4 bases between. Per the germline V gene, CDR1 is KGHSH and CDR2 is LQKENI. The CDR3 spells CASSPGDNSPLHF. CDR3 nucleotides: TGTGCCAGCTCACCAGGGGATAATTCACCCCTCCACTTT.

The chain is built from TRBV5-6 and TRBJ2-3; D is unclear. The germline V and J ends were trimmed by 1 base and 3 bases, with 12 bases remaining between them. Germline V lookup: CDR1 SGHDT, CDR2 YYEEEE. The CDR3 contains 15 residues. CDR3 protein: CASSLLGGPTDTQYF. The CDR3 DNA reads TGTGCCAGCAGCTTGTTAGGCGGTCCGACAGATACGCAGTATTTT.

The CDR3 loop is CASSLVGSMNTEAFF. The CDR3 coding sequence is TGCGCCAGCAGCTTGGTTGGCAGCATGAACACTGAAGCTTTCTTT. J is TRBJ1-1 and V is TRBV5-1, with D unresolved. The V end lost 0 bases, the J end lost 0 bases, and 9 bases lay between the germline ends. Looked up from germline, CDR1 is SGHRS and CDR2 is YFSETQ. The CDR3 has 15 residues.

The chain combines TRBV7-9 with TRBJ2-1; possible D gene TRBD2, 5 bases. Germline V gene lookup returns CDR1 SEHNR and CDR2 FQNEAQ (reference sequence). V dropped 5 bases and J dropped 7 bases, with 15 bases sitting between them. This CDR3 contains 14 residues. DNA of the CDR3: TGTGCCAGCAGCCCCCCGGGCACGGGGAATGAGCAGTTCTTC. Amino acid sequence: CASSPPGTGNEQFF.

The V call is TRBV6-6, the J call TRBJ2-7; D perhaps matches TRBD2 (6 bases). The CDR3 consists of 15 residues. Germline CDR1 reads MNHNY; CDR2 reads SVGAGI (reference sequence). The V end was cut by 6 bases, the J end by 5 bases, with 20 bases between. The CDR3 loop is CASRPELAWINEQYF. In nucleotides, the CDR3 is TGTGCCAGCAGACCCGAACTAGCATGGATCAACGAGCAGTACTTC.

The gene calls are TRBV19 and TRBJ1-1; D ambiguous. The V and J ends lost 3 bases and 1 base respectively, with 9 bases between them. CDR3 length: 14 amino acids. Germline values: CDR1 LNHDA, CDR2 SQIVND (reference sequence). The CDR3 coding sequence is TGTGCCAGTAGTATTTTCGACGGGAACACTGAAGCTTTCTTT. This translates into CASSIFDGNTEAFF.

J is TRBJ1-4 and V is TRBV2; D remains unclear. CDR1 is SNHLY and CDR2 is FYNNEI in the germline V gene. This CDR3 region has 14 residues. The germline V and J ends were trimmed by 6 bases and 7 bases, with 15 bases remaining between them. Written as DNA, the CDR3 is TGTGCCAGCAGGAGGGTCAGGATTGGTGAAAAACTGTTTTTT. This gives the protein CASRRVRIGEKLFF.